A single sample gave rise to the 3 T cell receptor beta chains below, sequenced in a study of human T cells and chemical hapten exposure. Stated time point: patch test 2, 6 weeks after DPC sensitization. Noted treatment: therapeutic diphenylcyclopropenone sensitization with weekly scalp DPC. In TCRdb, the RACE reads were re-called with MiXCR into one record per CDR3 protein. The sample includes just over 350,000 distinct CDR3 sequences, just under 6.5% of them seen just once. The sequenced sample was whole blood, obtained in connection with sensitization to the hapten diphenylcyclopropenone (DPC). The receptors derive from a young woman with alopecia areata. Some clones in this sample may be carry-over from other donors' samples.

This clonotype appeared a few times. This chain connects TRBV10-3 to TRBJ1-5, with D unresolved. The germline V gene encodes CDR1 ENHRY and CDR2 SYGVKD. The CDR3 consists of 14 residues. The V end lost 2 bases, the J end lost 7 bases, and 12 bases lay between the germline ends. This CDR3 is CAISEARLGQPQHF. The CDR3 DNA is TGTGCCATCAGTGAGGCCAGGCTAGGGCAGCCCCAGCATTTT.

Only a few counts were recorded for this clonotype. The chain recombines TRBV11-1 with TRBJ2-7, with TRBD2 identical over 8 bases. CDR3 length: 15 residues. The germline CDR1 and CDR2 sequences are SGHAT and FQDESV (reference sequence). V lost 4 bases, J lost 2 bases, and 7 bases stayed unmatched. In DNA, the CDR3 is TGTGCCAGCAGCTCCCAGCGGGGGCGACCCTACGAGCAGTACTTC. It yields the protein CASSSQRGRPYEQYF.

This clonotype was detected only a few times. The V gene is TRBV6-6, the J gene TRBJ2-7, with a possible D match to TRBD1 (6 bases). CDR1 and CDR2 from the germline V gene are MNHNY and SVGAGI (reference sequence). CDR3 length: 14 residues. Deletions cut 2 bases from V and 3 bases from J, with 11 bases between. CDR3 in amino acids: CASSYLPDSYEQYF. The CDR3 nucleotides read TGTGCCAGCAGTTACCTACCGGACAGCTACGAGCAGTACTTC.